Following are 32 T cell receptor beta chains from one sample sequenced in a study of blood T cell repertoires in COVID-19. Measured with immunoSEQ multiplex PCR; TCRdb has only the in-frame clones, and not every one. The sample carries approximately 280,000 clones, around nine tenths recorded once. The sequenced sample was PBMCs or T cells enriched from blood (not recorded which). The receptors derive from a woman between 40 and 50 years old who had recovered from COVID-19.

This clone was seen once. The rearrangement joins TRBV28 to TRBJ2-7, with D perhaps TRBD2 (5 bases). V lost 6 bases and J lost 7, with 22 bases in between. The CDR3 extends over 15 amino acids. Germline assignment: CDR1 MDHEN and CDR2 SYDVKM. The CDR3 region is CASSQSTTVPREQYF. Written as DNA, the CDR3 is TGTGCCAGCAGCCAATCGACTACTGTTCCTCGAGAGCAGTACTTC.

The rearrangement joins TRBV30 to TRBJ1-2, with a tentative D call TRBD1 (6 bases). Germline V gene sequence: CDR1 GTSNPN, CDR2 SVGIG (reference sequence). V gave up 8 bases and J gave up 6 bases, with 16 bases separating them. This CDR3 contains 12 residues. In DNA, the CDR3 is TGTGCCCCCGAGGGGGTTGGGGATGGCTACACCTTC. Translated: CAPEGVGDGYTF.

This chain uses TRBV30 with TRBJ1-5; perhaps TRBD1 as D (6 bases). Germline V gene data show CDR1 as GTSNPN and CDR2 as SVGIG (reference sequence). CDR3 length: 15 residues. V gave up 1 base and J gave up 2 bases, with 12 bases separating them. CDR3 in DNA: TGTGCCTGGAGTGAACAGGGCATCGGCAATCAGCCCCAGCATTTT. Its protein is CAWSEQGIGNQPQHF.

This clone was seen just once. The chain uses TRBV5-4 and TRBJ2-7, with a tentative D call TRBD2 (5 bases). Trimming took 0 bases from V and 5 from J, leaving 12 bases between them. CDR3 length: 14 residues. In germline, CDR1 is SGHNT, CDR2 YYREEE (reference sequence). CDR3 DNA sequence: TGTGCCAGCAGCTTGGAGCGGCCGGAGAACGAGCAGTACTTC. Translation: CASSLERPENEQYF.

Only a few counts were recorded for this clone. Here the CDR3 reads CAISDPGQGRTYEQYF. Written as DNA, the CDR3 is TGTGCCATCAGTGATCCGGGACAGGGGAGGACCTACGAGCAGTACTTC. The chain joins TRBV10-3 to TRBJ2-7; 10 positions agree with TRBD1. Per the germline V gene, CDR1 is ENHRY and CDR2 is SYGVKD. V was clipped by 3 bases and J by 2 bases; unmatched bases: 7. The CDR3 consists of 16 residues.

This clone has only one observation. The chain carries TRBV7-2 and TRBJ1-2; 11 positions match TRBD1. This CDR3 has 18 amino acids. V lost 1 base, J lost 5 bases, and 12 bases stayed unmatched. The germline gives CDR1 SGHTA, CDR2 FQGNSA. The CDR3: CASSLEGTGGTNLYGYTF. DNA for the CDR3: TGTGCCAGCAGCTTAGAGGGGACAGGGGGTACTAATCTTTATGGCTACACCTTC.

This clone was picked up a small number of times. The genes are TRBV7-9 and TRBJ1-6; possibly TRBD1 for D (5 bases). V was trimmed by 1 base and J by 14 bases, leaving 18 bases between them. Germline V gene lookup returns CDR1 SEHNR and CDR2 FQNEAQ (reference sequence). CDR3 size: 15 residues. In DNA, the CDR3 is TGTGCCAGCAGCTTAGGGGCAGGGTTTCATCCCACCCTCCACTTT. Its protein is CASSLGAGFHPTLHF.

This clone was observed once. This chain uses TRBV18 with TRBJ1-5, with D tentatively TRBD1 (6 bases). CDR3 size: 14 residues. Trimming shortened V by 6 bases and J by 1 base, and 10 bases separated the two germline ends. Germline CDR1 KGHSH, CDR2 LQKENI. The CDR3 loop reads CASSQGHSNQPQHF. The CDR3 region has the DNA TGTGCCAGCTCCCAGGGACACAGCAATCAGCCCCAGCATTTT.

CDR3 in amino acids: CASSSRTGDGNTIYF. The CDR3 DNA sequence: TGTGCCAGCAGCTCCCGGACAGGGGATGGAAACACCATATATTTT. The chain recombines TRBV9 with TRBJ1-3, with 9 bases aligning to TRBD1. V gave up 4 bases and J gave up 3 bases; unmatched junction bases: 5. The CDR3 covers 15 residues. CDR1 is SGDLS and CDR2 is YYNGEE in the germline V gene.

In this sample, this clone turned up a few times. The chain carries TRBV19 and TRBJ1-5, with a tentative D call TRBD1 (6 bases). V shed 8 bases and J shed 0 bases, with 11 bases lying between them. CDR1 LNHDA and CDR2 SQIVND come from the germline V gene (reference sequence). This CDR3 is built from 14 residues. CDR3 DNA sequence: TGTGCCAGTTGGGGCAGGGGTAGCAATCAGCCCCAGCATTTT. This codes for CASWGRGSNQPQHF.

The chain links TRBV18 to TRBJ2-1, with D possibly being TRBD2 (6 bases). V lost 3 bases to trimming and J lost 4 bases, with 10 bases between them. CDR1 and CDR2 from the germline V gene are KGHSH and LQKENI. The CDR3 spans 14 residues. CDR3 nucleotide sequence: TGTGCCAGCTCACCCCAGACTAGATACAATGAGCAGTTCTTC. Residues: CASSPQTRYNEQFF.

As DNA, the CDR3 is TGCGCCAGCAGCCGCCGACAGGGGACTGAAGCTTTCTTT. Translated, it gives CASSRRQGTEAFF. The V and J genes are TRBV4-3 and TRBJ1-1, with 8 bases matching TRBD1. Germline V gives CDR1 LGHNA, CDR2 YSLEER. The CDR3 is 13 amino acids. V was pared by 4 bases and J by 5 bases, with 3 bases of the junction left unmatched.

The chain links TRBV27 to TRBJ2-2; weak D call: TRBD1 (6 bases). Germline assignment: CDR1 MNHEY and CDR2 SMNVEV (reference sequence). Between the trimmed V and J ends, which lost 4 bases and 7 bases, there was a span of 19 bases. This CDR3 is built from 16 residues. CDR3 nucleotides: TGTGCCAGCAGTTCAGGGGTACAGGGACCGGGCGGGGAGCTGTTTTTT. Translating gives CASSSGVQGPGGELFF.

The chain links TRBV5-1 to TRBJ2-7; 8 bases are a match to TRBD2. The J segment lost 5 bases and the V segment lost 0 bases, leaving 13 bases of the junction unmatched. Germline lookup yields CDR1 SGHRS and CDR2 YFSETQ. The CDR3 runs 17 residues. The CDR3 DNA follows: TGCGCCAGCAGCTTGGATCTTGGCGGGAGGCCGGGGGACGAGCAGTACTTC. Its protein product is CASSLDLGGRPGDEQYF.

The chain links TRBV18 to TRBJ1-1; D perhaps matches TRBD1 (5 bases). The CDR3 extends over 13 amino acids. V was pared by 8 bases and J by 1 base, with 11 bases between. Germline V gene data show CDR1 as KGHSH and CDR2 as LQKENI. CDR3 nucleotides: TGTGCCAGCGCCCCAACAGGGAACACTGAAGCTTTCTTT. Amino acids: CASAPTGNTEAFF.

CDR3: CASSFLQGSSYEQYF. CDR3 sequence (DNA): TGTGCCAGCAGTTTTCTCCAGGGGAGCTCCTACGAGCAGTACTTC. This chain links TRBV27 with TRBJ2-7, with D maybe TRBD1 (6 bases). V was cut by 3 bases and J by 0 bases, with 12 bases left in between. The germline gives CDR1 MNHEY, CDR2 SMNVEV (reference sequence). This CDR3 comprises 15 residues.

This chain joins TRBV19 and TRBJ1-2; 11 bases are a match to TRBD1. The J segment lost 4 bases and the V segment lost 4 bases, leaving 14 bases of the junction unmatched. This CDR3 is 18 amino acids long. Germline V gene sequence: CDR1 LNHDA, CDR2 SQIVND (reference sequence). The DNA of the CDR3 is TGTGCCAGTAGTACATCGGACAGGGGGCATCTGCTTAGCTATGGCTACACCTTC. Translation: CASSTSDRGHLLSYGYTF.

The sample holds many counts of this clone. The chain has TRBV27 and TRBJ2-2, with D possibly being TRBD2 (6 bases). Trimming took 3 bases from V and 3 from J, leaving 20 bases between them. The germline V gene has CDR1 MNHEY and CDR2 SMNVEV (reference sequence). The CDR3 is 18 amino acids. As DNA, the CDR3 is TGTGCCAGCAGTTTTCGCGTCCGAGCTGGGACTCACACCGGGGAGCTGTTTTTT. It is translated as CASSFRVRAGTHTGELFF.

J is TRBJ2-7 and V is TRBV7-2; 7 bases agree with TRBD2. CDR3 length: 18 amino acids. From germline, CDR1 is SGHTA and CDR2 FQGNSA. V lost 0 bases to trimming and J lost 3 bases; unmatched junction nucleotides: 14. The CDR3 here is CASSLALSTSRSNYEQYF. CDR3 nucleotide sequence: TGTGCCAGCAGCTTAGCTTTATCGACTAGCCGGTCGAACTACGAGCAGTACTTC.

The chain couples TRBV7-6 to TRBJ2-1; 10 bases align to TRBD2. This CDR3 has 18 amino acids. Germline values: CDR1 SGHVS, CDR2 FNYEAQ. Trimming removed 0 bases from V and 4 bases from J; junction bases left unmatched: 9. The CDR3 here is CASSLASKWTSGYNEQFF. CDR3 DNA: TGTGCCAGCAGCTTAGCTTCTAAGTGGACTAGCGGTTACAATGAGCAGTTCTTC. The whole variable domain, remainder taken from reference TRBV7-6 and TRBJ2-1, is GAGVSQSPRYKVTKRGQDVALRCDPISGHVSLYWYRQALGQGPEFLTYFNYEAQQDKSGLPNDRFSAERPEGSISTLTIQRTEQRDSAMYRCASSLASKWTSGYNEQFFGPGTRLTVL.

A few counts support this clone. The CDR3 reads CASSLVQGTEAFF. The CDR3, as DNA: TGTGCCAGCAGTTTAGTTCAGGGCACTGAAGCTTTCTTT. The chain combines TRBV27 with TRBJ1-1, with TRBD1 as a possible D gene (5 bases). V dropped 2 bases and J dropped 4 bases, with 8 bases sitting between them. The CDR3 extends over 13 amino acids. The germline gives CDR1 MNHEY, CDR2 SMNVEV (reference sequence).

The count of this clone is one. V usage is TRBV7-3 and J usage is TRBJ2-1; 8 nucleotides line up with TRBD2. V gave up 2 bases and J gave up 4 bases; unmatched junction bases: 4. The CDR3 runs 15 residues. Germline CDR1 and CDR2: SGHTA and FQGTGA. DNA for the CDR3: TGTGCCAGCAGCTTACTAGCGGGTTTATACAATGAGCAGTTCTTC. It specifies CASSLLAGLYNEQFF. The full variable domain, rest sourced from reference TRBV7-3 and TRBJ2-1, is GAGVSQTPSNKVTEKGKYVELRCDPISGHTALYWYRQSLGQGPEFLIYFQGTGAADDSGLPNDRFFAVRPEGSVSTLKIQRTERGDSAVYLCASSLLAGLYNEQFFGPGTRLTVL.

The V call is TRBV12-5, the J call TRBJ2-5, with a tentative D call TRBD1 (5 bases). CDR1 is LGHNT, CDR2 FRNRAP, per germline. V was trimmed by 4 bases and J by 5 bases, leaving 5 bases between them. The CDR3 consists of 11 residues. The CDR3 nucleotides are TGTGCTAGTGGTTCAGGGGAGACCCAGTACTTC. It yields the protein CASGSGETQYF. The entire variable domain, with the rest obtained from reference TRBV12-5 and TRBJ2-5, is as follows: DARVTQTPRHKVTEMGQEVTMRCQPILGHNTVFWYRQTMMQGLELLAYFRNRAPLDDSGMPKDRFSAEMPDATLATLKIQPSEPRDSAVYFCASGSGETQYFGPGTRLLVL.

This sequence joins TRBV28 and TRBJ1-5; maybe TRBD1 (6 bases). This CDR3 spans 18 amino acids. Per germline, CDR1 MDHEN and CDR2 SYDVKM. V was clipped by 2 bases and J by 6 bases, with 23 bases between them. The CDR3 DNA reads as TGTGCCAGCAGTTTACCCTCAGGGGTGGTCCTACTCGGTCAGCCCCAGCATTTT. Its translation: CASSLPSGVVLLGQPQHF.

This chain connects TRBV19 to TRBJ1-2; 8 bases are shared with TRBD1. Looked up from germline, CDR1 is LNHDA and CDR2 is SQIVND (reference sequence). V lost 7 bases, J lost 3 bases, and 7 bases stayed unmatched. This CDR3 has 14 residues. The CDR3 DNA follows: TGTGCCAGTACCCGGACAGGGACGTACTATGGCTACACCTTC. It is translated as CASTRTGTYYGYTF.

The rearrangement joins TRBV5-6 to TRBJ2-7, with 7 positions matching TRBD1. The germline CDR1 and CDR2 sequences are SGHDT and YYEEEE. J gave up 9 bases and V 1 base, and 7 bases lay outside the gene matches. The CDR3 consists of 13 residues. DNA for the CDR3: TGTGCCAGCAGCTTGCGACAGGGAGTATGGCAGTACTTC. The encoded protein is CASSLRQGVWQYF.

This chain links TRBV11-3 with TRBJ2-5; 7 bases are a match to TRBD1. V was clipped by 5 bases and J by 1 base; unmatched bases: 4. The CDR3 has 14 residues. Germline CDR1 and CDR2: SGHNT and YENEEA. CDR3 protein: CASSGRDSQETQYF. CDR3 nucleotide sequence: TGTGCCAGCAGCGGCCGGGACAGCCAAGAGACCCAGTACTTC.

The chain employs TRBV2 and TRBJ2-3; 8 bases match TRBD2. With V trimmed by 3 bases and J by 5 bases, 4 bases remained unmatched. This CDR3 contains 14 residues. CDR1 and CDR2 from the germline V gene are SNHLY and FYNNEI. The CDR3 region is CASSEMLAGDTQYF. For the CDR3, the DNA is TGTGCCAGCAGTGAGATGCTAGCGGGAGATACGCAGTATTTT.

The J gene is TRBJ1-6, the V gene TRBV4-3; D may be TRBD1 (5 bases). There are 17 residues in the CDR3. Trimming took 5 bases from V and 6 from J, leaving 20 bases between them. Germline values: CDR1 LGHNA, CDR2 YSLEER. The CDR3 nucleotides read TGCGCCAGCAGCTCAACCCGGGGGGGTTTCCTTAATTCACCCCTCCACTTT. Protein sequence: CASSSTRGGFLNSPLHF.

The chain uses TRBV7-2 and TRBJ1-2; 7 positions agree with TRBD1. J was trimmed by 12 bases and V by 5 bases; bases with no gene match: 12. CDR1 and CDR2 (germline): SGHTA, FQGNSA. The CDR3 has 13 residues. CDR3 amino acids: CASSPETGIGHTF. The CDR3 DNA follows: TGTGCCAGCAGCCCGGAGACAGGGATCGGCCACACCTTC.

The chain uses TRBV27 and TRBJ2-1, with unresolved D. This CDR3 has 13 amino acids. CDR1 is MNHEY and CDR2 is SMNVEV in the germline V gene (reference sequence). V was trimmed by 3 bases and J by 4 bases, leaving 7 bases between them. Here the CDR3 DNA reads TGTGCCAGCAGTTTTAGCCGTTACAATGAGCAGTTCTTC. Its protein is CASSFSRYNEQFF.

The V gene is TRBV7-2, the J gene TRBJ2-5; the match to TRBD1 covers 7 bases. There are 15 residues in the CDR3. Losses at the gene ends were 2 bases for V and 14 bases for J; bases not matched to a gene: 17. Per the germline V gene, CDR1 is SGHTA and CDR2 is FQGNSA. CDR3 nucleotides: TGTGCCAGCAGCTTACACAGGGGTAACCAAGAGACCCCCTACTTC. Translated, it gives CASSLHRGNQETPYF.